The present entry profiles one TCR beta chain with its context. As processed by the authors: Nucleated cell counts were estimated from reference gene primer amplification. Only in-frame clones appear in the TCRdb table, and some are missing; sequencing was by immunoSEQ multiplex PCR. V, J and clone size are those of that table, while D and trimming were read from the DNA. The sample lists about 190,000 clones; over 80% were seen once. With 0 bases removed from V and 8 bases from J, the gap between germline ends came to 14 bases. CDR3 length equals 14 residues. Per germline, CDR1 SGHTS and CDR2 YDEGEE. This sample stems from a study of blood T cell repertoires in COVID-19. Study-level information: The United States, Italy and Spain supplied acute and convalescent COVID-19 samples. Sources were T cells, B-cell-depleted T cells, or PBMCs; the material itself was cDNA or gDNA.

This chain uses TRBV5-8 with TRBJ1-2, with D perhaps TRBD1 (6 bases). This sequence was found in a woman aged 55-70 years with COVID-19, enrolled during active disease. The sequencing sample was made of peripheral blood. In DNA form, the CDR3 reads TGTGCCAGCAGCTTGGATCAGGGGTTTCGGGGCTACACCTTC. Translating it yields CASSLDQGFRGYTF.